This entry features one T cell receptor (beta chain) sequence. In its sample, this clonotype was seen many times. Its antigen is unknown. Base qualities are missing; no much larger clone stands one base away. According to the germline V gene, CDR1 reads MDHEN and CDR2 reads SYDVKM. Trimming costs V 2 bases and J 5 bases, and their ends lie 7 bases apart. The cysteine opens and the phenylalanine closes a CDR3 of 13 amino acids. Just the 39-base CDR3 DNA is kept, in frame starting at base 1. The sample originates from a study of early T cells in non-severe SARS-CoV-2 infection (dated by TCRdb to the early 2020s). Regarding the complete study: TCR sequencing used bulk RNA from unsorted whole blood, so alpha and beta chains could not be paired.

The method behind the library was 5' RACE. TCRdb shows the sequencer as NextSeq 500. In the TCR library protocol, unique molecular identifiers were attached to individual cDNA molecules to correct for PCR bias and sequencing error. Both TCR alpha and beta chains were sequenced, and tight co-correlation was observed between alpha and beta sequence abundances in each sample. As for the original processing: Decombinator V4 was used to annotate the V gene, J gene and CDR3 of the TCR sequences. Expanded TCRs were defined as changing significantly between any two time points under a Poisson model with p below 0.0001. Abundances of TCRs were expressed as counts per million after normalisation to the total number of TCRs sequenced in each sample. MAIT TCRs were defined by TRAV1-2 paired with TRAJ12, TRAJ20 or TRAJ33, and iNKT TCRs by TRAV10 paired with TRAJ18. VDJdb, accessed 1 November 2021, was searched for CMV, EBV and SARS-CoV-2 annotated TCRs, with TCRs annotated for multiple antigens excluded. The public sequencing data were trimmed at Q25 with fastp and processed into clonotypes with MiXCR by TCRdb, which kept only in-frame beta chains. All rows with the same CDR3 protein become a single entry with the most common DNA and genes. The V and J calls shown here were made by TCRdb, not taken from the authors' results. This sample is represented by 43,000 or so distinct CDR3 sequences; nearly 7.5% of them were singletons. Of the sample, 8% to 9.5% falls within the top ten clones.

A case-control design nested within a healthcare worker cohort in London, UK, was used, with weekly nasopharyngeal swab PCR tests and blood sampling performed. Healthcare workers were enrolled in the week of the UK lockdown, from 23 to 31 March 2020, and were followed every week for up to roughly 16 weeks. Findings and caveats that apply to the study as a whole: VDJdb matching was skewed toward anti-spike CD8 responses and likely underestimated virus-specific expansions by missing private and CD4 specificities.

Sequencing was carried out using whole blood. The source is an adult who was a healthcare worker with PCR-confirmed SARS-CoV-2 infection or an uninfected control (not recorded which). The chain employs TRBV28 and TRBJ2-1, with no confidently assigned D gene. The nucleotides read TGTGCCAGCAGTTTAAGGGTAAACAATGAGCAGTTCTTC. Translated, it gives CASSLRVNNEQFF.